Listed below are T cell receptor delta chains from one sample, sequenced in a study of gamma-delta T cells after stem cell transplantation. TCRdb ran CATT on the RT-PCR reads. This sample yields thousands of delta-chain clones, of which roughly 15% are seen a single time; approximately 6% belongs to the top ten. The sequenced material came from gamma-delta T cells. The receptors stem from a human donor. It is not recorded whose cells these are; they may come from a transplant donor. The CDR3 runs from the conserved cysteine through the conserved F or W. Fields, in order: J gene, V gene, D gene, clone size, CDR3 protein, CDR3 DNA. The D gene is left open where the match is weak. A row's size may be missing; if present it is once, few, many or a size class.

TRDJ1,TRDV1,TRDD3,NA,CALGGVIPYWGKRGYTDKLIF,TGTGCTCTTGGGGGCGTAATTCCGTACTGGGGGAAACGAGGGTACACCGATAAACTCATCTTT
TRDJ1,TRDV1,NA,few,CALGEAGVDTDKLIF,TGTGCTCTTGGGGAAGCTGGTGTGGACACCGATAAACTCATCTTT
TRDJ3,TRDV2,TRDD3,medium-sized,CACDRLGVSSWDTRQMFF,TGTGCCTGTGACCGACTGGGGGTTTCCTCCTGGGACACCCGACAGATGTTTTTC
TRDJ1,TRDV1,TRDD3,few,CALARTGGPTDKLIF,TGTGCTCTTGCTAGAACTGGGGGACCAACCGATAAACTCATCTTT
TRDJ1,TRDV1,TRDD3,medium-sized,CALGGFFPPWYWGTRWSDKLIF,TGTGCTCTTGGTGGTTTTTTTCCTCCCTGGTACTGGGGGACGCGGTGGTCCGATAAACTCATCTTT
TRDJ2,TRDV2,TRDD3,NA,CACDTWGIFLTAQLFF,TGTGCCTGTGACACCTGGGGGATATTTTTGACAGCACAACTCTTCTTT
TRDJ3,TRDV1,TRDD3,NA,CALYESLASLPNVLGDPWDTRQMFF,TGTGCTCTTTATGAGTCGTTAGCCAGCCTTCCCAATGTACTGGGGGACCCCTGGGACACCCGACAGATGTTTTTC
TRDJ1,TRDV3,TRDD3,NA,CAFSVIPLGPTGGPYTDKLIF,TGTGCCTTTTCGGTCATCCCCCTCGGCCCTACTGGGGGACCGTACACCGATAAACTCATCTTT
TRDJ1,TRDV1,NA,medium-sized,CALGELGVGVDDKLIF,TGTGCTCTTGGGGAACTAGGGGTCGGGGTCGACGATAAACTCATCTTT
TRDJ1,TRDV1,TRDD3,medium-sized,CALGERSRVCTGGYSYTDKLIF,TGTGCTCTTGGGGAAAGGTCTAGAGTCTGTACTGGGGGATACTCGTACACCGATAAACTCATCTTT
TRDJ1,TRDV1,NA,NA,CALGEEKPPRYWPPRLGTDKLIF,TGTGCTCTTGGGGAAGAAAAACCCCCCCGGTACTGGCCCCCGAGGTTGGGTACCGATAAACTCATCTTT
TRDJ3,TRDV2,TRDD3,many,CACDTAGVSIGVRLHWGISSSWDTRQMFF,TGTGCCTGTGACACCGCAGGAGTATCCATCGGAGTGAGGTTGCACTGGGGGATAAGTAGCTCCTGGGACACCCGACAGATGTTTTTC
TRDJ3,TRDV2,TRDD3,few,CACDTGTGGPSSWDTRQMFF,TGTGCCTGTGACACCGGGACTGGGGGACCCAGCTCCTGGGACACCCGACAGATGTTTTTC
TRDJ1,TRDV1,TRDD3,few,CALGELRSGLTGGYRDDKLIF,TGTGCTCTTGGGGAACTGCGGTCCGGACTGACTGGGGGATATAGGGACGATAAACTCATCTTT
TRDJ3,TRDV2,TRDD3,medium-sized,CACDPWGMRDDRQMFF,TGTGCCTGTGACCCCTGGGGGATGAGAGATGACCGACAGATGTTTTTC
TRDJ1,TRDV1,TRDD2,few,CALGSNRPSYYYWGPNTDKLIF,TGTGCTCTTGGGTCAAACCGGCCTTCCTACTACTACTGGGGTCCCAATACCGATAAACTCATCTTT
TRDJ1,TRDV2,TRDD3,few,CACDPELGDAPTTRYTDKLIF,TGTGCCTGTGACCCCGAACTGGGGGATGCCCCTACTACGCGGTACACCGATAAACTCATCTTT
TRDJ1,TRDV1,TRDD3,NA,CALGELRPCWGIGTDKLIF,TGTGCTCTTGGGGAACTCCGGCCCTGCTGGGGGATAGGTACCGATAAACTCATCTTT
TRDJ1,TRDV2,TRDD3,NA,CACDRTGGYPYTDKLIF,TGTGCCTGTGACCGTACTGGGGGATACCCGTACACCGATAAACTCATCTTT
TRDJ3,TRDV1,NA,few,CALGERVGTDTRFWDTRQMFF,TGTGCTCTTGGGGAACGCGTCGGAACTGACACAAGGTTTTGGGACACCCGACAGATGTTTTTC